This T cell receptor beta chain was obtained from a study of blood T cell repertoires in COVID-19. Study-wide background: In each case, the material was cDNA or gDNA derived from T cells, B-cell-depleted T cells, or PBMCs.

Cohort placement rested on clinical history that participants reported themselves. Recovered status in Cohort 3 required two negative PCRs, clearance, or symptom resolution. This CDR3 has 14 amino acids. V lost 9 bases, J lost 6 bases, and 20 bases lay in between. CDR1 and CDR2 (germline): MNHEY, SMNVEV (reference sequence). Source study methods: By means of reference gene primer amplification, nucleated cell counts were estimated. Method: immunoSEQ multiplex PCR; TCRdb's copy keeps in-frame clones and lacks some. V, J and clone size are taken as reported in that table, and D and trimming were inferred from the DNA itself. Of some 210,000 clones in the sample, roughly four fifths were seen once.

This sequence joins TRBV27 and TRBJ1-1, with D perhaps matching TRBD1 (5 bases). Sequenced: PBMCs or T cells enriched from blood (not recorded which). This TCR was sampled from a middle-aged man who had recovered from COVID-19. The CDR3 region has the DNA TGTGCCAGTTCGGGTAGGCAGGGCCCTCCTGAAGCTTTCTTT. Translation: CASSGRQGPPEAFF.